The present T cell receptor beta chain was sequenced within a study of blood T cells in healthy people across ages. This CDR3 is built from 13 residues. Germline CDR1 KGHDR, CDR2 SFDVKD. V lost 4 bases, J lost 4 bases, and 10 bases lay in between. The second PCR ran about 6 to 11 cycles with a sample-barcoded 5' primer and J-beta primers. Each cDNA molecule, via a template-switch adaptor with 12 random nucleotides, was tagged. MiXCR was run by TCRdb on the 5' RACE reads, yielding one entry per CDR3 protein. The repertoire consists of approximately 800,000 distinct CDR3 sequences, with 60% to 80% occurring once and the leading ten covering roughly 25%.

Sequencing was carried out using blood. The chain uses TRBV24-1 and TRBJ2-7, with D maybe TRBD1 (6 bases). The receptor's source is a man aged 25-40 years in good health. This CDR3 reads CATSDPRGYEQYF. The CDR3 DNA is TGTGCCACCAGTGACCCCAGGGGTTACGAGCAGTACTTC.